One and the same sample provided the 6 T cell receptor beta chains below, sequenced in a study of blood T cells in healthy people across ages. PCR was performed a second time for roughly 7 to 11 cycles using a sample-barcoded 5' primer and a J-beta primer mix. TCRdb reprocessed the 5' RACE reads with MiXCR, giving one entry per CDR3 protein. The data show 1.5 million to 2 million distinct CDR3 sequences, roughly 28% seen once. The source material was blood. These receptors all stem from a woman aged 30 to 39 in good health.

A few counts support this clonotype. The CDR3 sequence is CASSRGTSGYYNEQFF. CDR3 nucleotides: TGTGCCAGCAGCCGAGGGACTAGCGGGTACTACAATGAGCAGTTCTTC. The V gene is TRBV13, the J gene TRBJ2-1, with 12 bases fitting TRBD2. From germline, CDR1 is PRHDT and CDR2 FYEKMQ (reference sequence). CDR3 length: 16 amino acids. With 5 bases clipped from V and 3 bases from J, the junction kept 5 bases outside the gene matches.

The J gene is TRBJ2-7, the V gene TRBV4-2, with D unresolved. The CDR3 contains 16 residues. The V end was cut by 2 bases, the J end by 0 bases, with 14 bases between. Germline V CDR1 and CDR2: LGHNA, YNFKEQ. The CDR3 DNA reads as TGTGCCAGCAGCCAAACGGACGGCGAGAACTCCTACGAGCAGTACTTC. Protein: CASSQTDGENSYEQYF.

This chain uses TRBV7-2 with TRBJ2-3; 10 bases are a match to TRBD2. The trim removed 4 bases at V and 2 bases at J, leaving 3 bases unmatched. This CDR3 spans 15 amino acids. The germline gives CDR1 SGHTA, CDR2 FQGNSA. This CDR3 reads CASSSLAGNTDTQYF. The CDR3 coding sequence is TGTGCCAGCAGCTCACTAGCGGGAAACACAGATACGCAGTATTTT. Combining the CDR3 with reference TRBV7-2 and TRBJ2-3 gives the whole variable domain GAGVSQSPSNKVTEKGKDVELRCDPISGHTALYWYRQSLGQGLEFLIYFQGNSAPDKSGLPSDRFSAERTGGSVSTLTIQRTQQEDSAVYLCASSSLAGNTDTQYFGPGTRLTVL.

This clonotype was counted ten times or more. This rearrangement joins TRBV15 to TRBJ2-5; D remains unclear. Per the germline V gene, CDR1 is LNHNV and CDR2 is YYDKDF (reference sequence). The CDR3 is 15 amino acids. V was trimmed by 0 bases and J by 1 base, leaving 9 bases between them. The CDR3 nucleotides are TGTGCCACCAGCAGAGAGGCAGTTATCCAAGAGACCCAGTACTTC. This encodes CATSREAVIQETQYF.

The chain joins TRBV6-4 to TRBJ1-1; 8 bases align to TRBD1. CDR1 is MRHNA, CDR2 SNTAGT, per germline. V was pared by 4 bases and J by 1 base, with 14 bases of the junction left unmatched. The CDR3 is 18 amino acids. Written as DNA, the CDR3 is TGTGCCAGCAGTGGCCCTCCACGACGACAGGGGAGGAACACTGAAGCTTTCTTT. Its protein product is CASSGPPRRQGRNTEAFF.

This clonotype was picked up a small number of times. V gene TRBV28 combines with J gene TRBJ2-7, with 7 bases matching TRBD1. With 9 bases clipped from V and 2 bases from J, the junction kept 7 bases outside the gene matches. The CDR3 is made up of 13 amino acids. Germline V gene sequence: CDR1 MDHEN, CDR2 SYDVKM. DNA of the CDR3: TGTGCCAGTCCAGGGGGATTAGCCTACGAGCAGTACTTC. Translation gives CASPGGLAYEQYF.